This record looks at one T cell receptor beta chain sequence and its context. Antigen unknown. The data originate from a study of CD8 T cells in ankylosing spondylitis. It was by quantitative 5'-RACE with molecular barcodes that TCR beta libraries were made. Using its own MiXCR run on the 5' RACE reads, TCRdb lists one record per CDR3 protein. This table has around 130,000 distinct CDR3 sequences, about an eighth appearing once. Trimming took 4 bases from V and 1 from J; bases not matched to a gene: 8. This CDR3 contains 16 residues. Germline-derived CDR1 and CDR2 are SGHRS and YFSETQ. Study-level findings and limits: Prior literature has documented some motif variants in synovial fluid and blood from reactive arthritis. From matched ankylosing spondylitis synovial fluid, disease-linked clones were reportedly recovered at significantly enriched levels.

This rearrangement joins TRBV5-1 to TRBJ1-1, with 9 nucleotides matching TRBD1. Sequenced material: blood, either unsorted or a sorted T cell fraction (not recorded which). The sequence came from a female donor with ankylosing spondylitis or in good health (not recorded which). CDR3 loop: CASSPRTGAGNTEAFF. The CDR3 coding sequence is TGCGCCAGCAGCCCACGGACAGGGGCCGGGAACACTGAAGCTTTCTTT.